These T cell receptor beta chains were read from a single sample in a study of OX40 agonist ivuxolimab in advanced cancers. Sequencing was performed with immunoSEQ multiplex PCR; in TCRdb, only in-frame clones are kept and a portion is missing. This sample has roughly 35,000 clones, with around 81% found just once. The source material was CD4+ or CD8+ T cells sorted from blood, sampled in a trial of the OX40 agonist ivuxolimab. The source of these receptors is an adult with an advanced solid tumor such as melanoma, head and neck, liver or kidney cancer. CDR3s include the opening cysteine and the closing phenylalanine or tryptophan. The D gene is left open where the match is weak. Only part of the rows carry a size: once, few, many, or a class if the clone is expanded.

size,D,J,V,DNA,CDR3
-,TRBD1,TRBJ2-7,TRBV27,TGTGCCAGCAGTTTAGGACAGGGGGACTACGAGCAGTACTTC,CASSLGQGDYEQYF
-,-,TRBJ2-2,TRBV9,TGTGCCAGCGGGAGGGACAGACTAAACACCGGGGAGCTGTTTTTT,CASGRDRLNTGELFF
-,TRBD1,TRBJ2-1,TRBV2,TGTGCCAGCAAGATACAGGGGCACGATGAGCAGTTCTTC,CASKIQGHDEQFF
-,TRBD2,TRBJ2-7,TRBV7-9,TGTGCCAGCAACCCGGGACTAGCGGGGGTCCACTCCTACGAGCAGTACTTC,CASNPGLAGVHSYEQYF
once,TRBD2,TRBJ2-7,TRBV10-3,TGTGCCATCAGCCAAAGACTAGCGGGATCGATTCCCAACCGTTACGAGCAGTACTTC,CAISQRLAGSIPNRYEQYF
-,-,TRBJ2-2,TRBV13,TGTGCCAGCAGCTTAACGGGGAACCCGGAGCTGTTTTTT,CASSLTGNPELFF
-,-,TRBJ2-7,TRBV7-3,TGTGCCAGCAGCTTAAGGGCTAGCGCCTCCTACGAGCAGTACTTC,CASSLRASASYEQYF
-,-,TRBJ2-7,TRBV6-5,TGTGCCAGCAGTTACTCGGACAGCAAAACCTACGAGCAGTACTTC,CASSYSDSKTYEQYF
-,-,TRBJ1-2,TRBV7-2,TGTGCCAGCAGCTTAGGGTCCGGGGGCGCGAACTATGGCTACACCTTC,CASSLGSGGANYGYTF
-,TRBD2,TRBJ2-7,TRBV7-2,TGTGCCAGCAGCCTAGCGGGAGGGGGCTACGAGCAGTACTTC,CASSLAGGGYEQYF
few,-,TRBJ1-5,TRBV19,TGTGCCAGTTCAGTCCAGGACCTTAGCAATCAGCCCCAGCATTTT,CASSVQDLSNQPQHF
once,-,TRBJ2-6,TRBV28,TGTGCCAGCAGTAACACCGAACAAAGTCGGGCCAACGTCCTGACTTTC,CASSNTEQSRANVLTF
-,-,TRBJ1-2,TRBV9,TGTGCCAGCAGCGTAGATCCAACAGGAGCTAACTATGGCTACACCTTC,CASSVDPTGANYGYTF
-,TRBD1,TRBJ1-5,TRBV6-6,TGTGCCAGCAGTTCACAAACAGGGGGCAATCAGCCCCAGCATTTT,CASSSQTGGNQPQHF
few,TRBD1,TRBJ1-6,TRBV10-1,TGCGCCAGCAGTGAGTCTCAGGGGGTGAATTCACCCCTCCACTTT,CASSESQGVNSPLHF
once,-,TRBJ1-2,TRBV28,TGTGCCAGCAAGCACGGGCGGAGGAACTATGGCTACACCTTC,CASKHGRRNYGYTF
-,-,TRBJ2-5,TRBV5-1,TGCGCCAGCAGCTTGCAGGCACAAGAGACCCAGTACTTC,CASSLQAQETQYF
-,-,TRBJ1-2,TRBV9,TGTGCCAGCAGCTCCCTCGAAAGGGGGGGCTACACCTTC,CASSSLERGGYTF
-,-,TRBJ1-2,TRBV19,TGTGCCAGTAGTATGAACAGGTTCTATGGCTACACCTTC,CASSMNRFYGYTF
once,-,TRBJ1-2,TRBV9,TGTGCCAGCAGCCAGGTGGGGACGAACTATGGCTACACCTTC,CASSQVGTNYGYTF
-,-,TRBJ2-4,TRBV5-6,TGTGCCAGCAGCTTCGGGGTGGGGCGGAAGGCCGACATTCAGTACTTC,CASSFGVGRKADIQYF
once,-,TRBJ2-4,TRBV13,TGTGCCAGCAGCTTAGTAGGGAGGGGGCCAATAGCCAAAAACATTCAGTACTTC,CASSLVGRGPIAKNIQYF
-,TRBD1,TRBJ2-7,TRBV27,TGTGCCAGCAGTAGGCCCGGACAGGGTTACTACGAGCAGTACTTC,CASSRPGQGYYEQYF
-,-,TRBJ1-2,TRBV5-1,TGCGCCAGCAGCGATACAGGGAGTGGCTACACCTTC,CASSDTGSGYTF
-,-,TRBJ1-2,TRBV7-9,TGTGCCAGCAGCTTTCCGGAGCCGAAGGGTGGCTACACCTTC,CASSFPEPKGGYTF
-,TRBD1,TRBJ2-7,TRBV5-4,TGTGCCAGCTTCCTCGGGACAGGTACCTACGAGCAGTACTTC,CASFLGTGTYEQYF
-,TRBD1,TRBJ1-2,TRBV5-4,TGTGCCAGCAGCGCTGGGACAGGAGGATATGGCTACACCTTC,CASSAGTGGYGYTF
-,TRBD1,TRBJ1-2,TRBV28,TGTGCCAGCAGTTCTAGGGGACAGGGGGTTTATGGCTACACCTTC,CASSSRGQGVYGYTF
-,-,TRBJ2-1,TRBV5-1,TGCGCCAGCAGCCCTTCCCATGGAGGGGATGAGCAGTTCTTC,CASSPSHGGDEQFF
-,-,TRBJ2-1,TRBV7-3,TGTGCCAGCAGCCTGGGGACTGTCGGCAATGAGCAGTTCTTC,CASSLGTVGNEQFF
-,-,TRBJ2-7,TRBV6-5,TGTGCCAGCAAACCACGGACAGAATCCTACGAGCAGTACTTC,CASKPRTESYEQYF
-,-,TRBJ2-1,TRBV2,TGTGCCAGCAGTTTGCTGGGGGTCCACAATGAGCAGTTCTTC,CASSLLGVHNEQFF
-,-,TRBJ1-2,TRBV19,TGTGCCAGTAGTATAATTCCCGGCGAAGCTAACTATGGCTACACCTTC,CASSIIPGEANYGYTF
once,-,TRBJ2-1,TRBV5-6,TGTGCCAGCAGCTTGGCCGTTGTAGCGATAACTCCTTACAATGAGCAGTTCTTC,CASSLAVVAITPYNEQFF
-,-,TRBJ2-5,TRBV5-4,TGTGCCAGCAGCTTCGCAGGGGCTAAAGAGACCCAGTACTTC,CASSFAGAKETQYF
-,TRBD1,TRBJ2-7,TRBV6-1,TGTGCCAGCAGTGACCGGGACAGGGGCTACGAGCAGTACTTC,CASSDRDRGYEQYF
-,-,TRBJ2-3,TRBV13,TGTGCCAGCAGCCACTACTCCGAGGCCCCAGATACGCAGTATTTT,CASSHYSEAPDTQYF
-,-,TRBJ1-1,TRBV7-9,TGTGCCAGCGCCAGGAAACTCTATGGGGCCCGAGGAACTGAAGCTTTCTTT,CASARKLYGARGTEAFF
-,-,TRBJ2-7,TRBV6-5,TGTGCCAGCACCGAGGACACAAGCTCCTACGAGCAGTACTTC,CASTEDTSSYEQYF
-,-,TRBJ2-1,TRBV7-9,TGTGCCAGCACTTCTAGGGGGGACACCGACAATGAGCAGTTCTTC,CASTSRGDTDNEQFF
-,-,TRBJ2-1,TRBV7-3,TGTGCCAGCAGCTTAACGAAGAACCGGGGGAATGAGCAGTTCTTC,CASSLTKNRGNEQFF
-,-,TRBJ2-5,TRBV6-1,TGTGCCAGCAGTCCTCGGCCCGAGGAGACCCAGTACTTC,CASSPRPEETQYF
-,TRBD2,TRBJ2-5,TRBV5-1,TGCGCCAGCAGCTTGTTTGGGACTAGCGGGGGGTACCAAGAGACCCAGTACTTC,CASSLFGTSGGYQETQYF
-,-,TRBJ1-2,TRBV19,TGTGCCAGTAGTTTTACAGGCGCCTATGGCTACACCTTC,CASSFTGAYGYTF
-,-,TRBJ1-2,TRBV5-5,TGTGCCAGCAGCCTCGCGCCGCGTCAGTATGGCTACACCTTC,CASSLAPRQYGYTF
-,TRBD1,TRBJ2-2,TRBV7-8,TGTGCCAGCAGGAACAGGGGGAACACCGGGGAGCTGTTTTTT,CASRNRGNTGELFF
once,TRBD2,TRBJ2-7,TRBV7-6,TGTGCCAGCAGTCAGGGACTAGCGGGTGAAACCTACGAGCAGTACTTC,CASSQGLAGETYEQYF
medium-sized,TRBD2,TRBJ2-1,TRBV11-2,TGTGCCAGCAGCCATCAGCGGGAGGGTTCTGATGAGCAGTTCTTC,CASSHQREGSDEQFF
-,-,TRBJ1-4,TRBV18,TGTGCCAGCTCACCACCGAGAGCTGCAACTAATGAAAAACTGTTTTTT,CASSPPRAATNEKLFF
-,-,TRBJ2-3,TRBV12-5,TGTGCTAGTGGTTTCGGAGTGGGGCCCGGGACAGATACGCAGTATTTT,CASGFGVGPGTDTQYF
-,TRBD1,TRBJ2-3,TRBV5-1,TGCGCCAGCAGCCAGGGGGTCGTTGGGCACACAGATACGCAGTATTTT,CASSQGVVGHTDTQYF
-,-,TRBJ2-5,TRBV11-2,TGTGCCAGCAGCTTAGAGTGGGAAGAGACCCAGTACTTC,CASSLEWEETQYF
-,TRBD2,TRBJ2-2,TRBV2,TGTGCCAGCAGTGACAGGCGGGGGGGCTACACCGGGGAGCTGTTTTTT,CASSDRRGGYTGELFF